These 9 T cell receptor beta chains were sequenced from one sample in a study of blood T cell repertoires in COVID-19. Repertoires were generated with immunoSEQ multiplex PCR, while TCRdb's copy carries only in-frame clones and drops some. The profile covers hundreds of thousands of clones, with approximately 84% appearing a single time and almost 4.5% taken by the ten largest. The material sequenced was peripheral blood. These TCRs come from a man between 45 and 60 years old with acute or convalescent COVID-19.

The chain is built from TRBV30 and TRBJ1-1; D uncertain. V was shortened by 0 bases and J by 11 bases, with 16 bases between the two germline ends. This CDR3 is built from 13 residues. Germline V gene sequence: CDR1 GTSNPN, CDR2 SVGIG (reference sequence). The CDR3 here is CAWSVHLALGAFF. The CDR3 nucleotides are TGTGCCTGGAGTGTACATCTAGCCTTGGGGGCTTTCTTT.

This chain links TRBV18 with TRBJ2-1, with 9 bases that match TRBD1. CDR3 length equals 16 residues. Germline CDR1 is KGHSH and CDR2 is LQKENI. Germline trimming cut 1 base from V and 6 bases from J; bases unmatched to any gene: 7. CDR3 sequence: CASSPQSRQGGNEQFF. CDR3 coding DNA: TGTGCCAGCTCACCACAGAGCCGACAGGGGGGCAATGAGCAGTTCTTC.

The chain employs TRBV30 and TRBJ1-5; D is perhaps TRBD1 (5 bases). This CDR3 is 15 amino acids long. Per germline, CDR1 GTSNPN and CDR2 SVGIG (reference sequence). Trimming removed 4 bases at V and 2 bases at J, with 15 bases between. CDR3 amino acids: CAWTPGGEGNQPQHF. For the CDR3, the DNA is TGTGCCTGGACCCCCGGGGGAGAGGGCAATCAGCCCCAGCATTTT.

This chain uses TRBV9 with TRBJ1-2; 7 bases are a match to TRBD1. The CDR3 extends over 17 amino acids. Germline CDR1 SGDLS, CDR2 YYNGEE. J lost 3 bases, V lost 4 bases, and 15 bases had no gene match. The CDR3 nucleotides are TGTGCCAGCAGCCCCCGGGTAGGGGGCGATGCGGACTATGGCTACACCTTC. Protein: CASSPRVGGDADYGYTF.

The DNA of the CDR3 is TGTGCCGGTCAGGAGCAGTACTTC. Its translation is CAGQEQYF. J is TRBJ2-7 and V is TRBV7-7; D not certain. The germline V gene encodes CDR1 SSHAT and CDR2 FNYEAQ (reference sequence). Trimming stripped 11 bases from V and 7 bases from J, with 6 bases between. There are 8 residues in the CDR3. Drawing the rest from reference TRBV7-7 and TRBJ2-7, the complete variable domain is GAGVSQSPRYKVTKRGQDVTLRCDPISSHATLYWYQQALGQGPEFLTYFNYEAQPDKSGLPSDRFSAERPEGSISTLTIQRTEQRDSAMYRCAGQEQYFGPGTRLTVT.

CDR3 nucleotides: TGTGCCAGCAGTCACGGGGCTGAAGCTTTCTTT. This gives the protein CASSHGAEAFF. This chain uses TRBV12-3 or TRBV12-4 with TRBJ1-1, with unresolved D. The CDR3 runs 11 residues. V lost 5 bases and J 6 bases, leaving 7 bases between the germline ends.

This sequence joins TRBV3-1 (or the pseudogene TRBV3-2) and TRBJ1-6; tentative D call: TRBD1 (6 bases). With 0 bases removed from V and 9 bases from J, the gap between germline ends came to 12 bases. CDR1 LGHDT and CDR2 YNNKEL come from the germline V gene (reference sequence). This CDR3 region has 15 residues. The CDR3 region has the DNA TGTGCCAGCAGCCAAGATTTCACAGGGACTTCACCCCTCCACTTT. Translating it yields CASSQDFTGTSPLHF.

The genes are TRBV4-2 and TRBJ1-4, with 9 bases matching TRBD1. The J segment lost 8 bases and the V segment lost 4 bases, leaving 8 bases of the junction unmatched. The CDR3 length is 15 residues. In germline, CDR1 is LGHNA, CDR2 YNFKEQ. CDR3: CASSRGDREAEKLFF. In DNA form, the CDR3 reads TGTGCCAGCAGCCGAGGGGACAGGGAGGCGGAAAAACTGTTTTTT.

This chain uses TRBV5-1 with TRBJ1-6, with 10 bases identical to TRBD1. The CDR3 is 18 residues long. Germline values: CDR1 SGHRS, CDR2 YFSETQ. V gave up 5 bases and J gave up 0 bases; unmatched junction bases: 8. CDR3 nucleotide sequence: TGCGCCAGCAGAGTATCGGGACAGGGGAGCTCCTATAATTCACCCCTCCACTTT. This codes for CASRVSGQGSSYNSPLHF.